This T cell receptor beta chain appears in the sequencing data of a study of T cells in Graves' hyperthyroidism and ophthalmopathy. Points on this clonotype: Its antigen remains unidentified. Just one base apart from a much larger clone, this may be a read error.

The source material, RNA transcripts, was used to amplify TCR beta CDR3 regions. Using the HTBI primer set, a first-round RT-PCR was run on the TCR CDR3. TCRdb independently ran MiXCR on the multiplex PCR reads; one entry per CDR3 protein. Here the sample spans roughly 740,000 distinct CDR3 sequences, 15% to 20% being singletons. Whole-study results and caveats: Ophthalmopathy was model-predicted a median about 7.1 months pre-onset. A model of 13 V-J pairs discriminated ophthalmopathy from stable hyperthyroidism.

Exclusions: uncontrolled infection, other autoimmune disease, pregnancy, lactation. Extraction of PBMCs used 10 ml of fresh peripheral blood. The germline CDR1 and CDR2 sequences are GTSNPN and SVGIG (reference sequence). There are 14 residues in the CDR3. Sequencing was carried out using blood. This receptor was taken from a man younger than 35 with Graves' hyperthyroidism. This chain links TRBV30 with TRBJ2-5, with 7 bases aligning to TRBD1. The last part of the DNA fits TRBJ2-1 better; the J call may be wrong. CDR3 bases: TGTGCCTGGAGTTCAACAGGGGTCCAAGAGACCCAGTTCTTC. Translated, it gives CAWSSTGVQETQFF.